This is a list of T cell receptor beta chains from one sample in a study of blood T cells in healthy people across ages. MiXCR, applied by TCRdb to the 5' RACE reads, yields one record per CDR3 protein. The sample comprises about 1 million distinct CDR3 sequences, 40% to 45% of which are singletons, and approximately 17% rests with the top ten. The sequenced sample consisted of blood. These TCRs come from a woman aged 60-70 years in good health. CDR3s include the opening cysteine and the closing phenylalanine or tryptophan. D genes are given only for firm matches. The size field is filled for only some rows; it gives once, few, many or a size class.

J: TRBJ1-5
D: -
size: -
length: 14
V: TRBV5-1
CDR3: CASSVSSGNQPQHF
DNA: TGCGCCAGCAGCGTGTCATCGGGAAATCAGCCCCAGCATTTT

J: TRBJ2-5
D: TRBD1
size: few
length: 14
V: TRBV20-1
CDR3: CSAMGQGVLETQYF
DNA: TGCAGTGCTATGGGACAGGGGGTTTTGGAGACCCAGTACTTC

J: TRBJ1-1
D: -
size: -
length: 18
V: TRBV10-3
CDR3: CAISGKSDSPTMNTEAFF
DNA: TGTGCCATCAGTGGAAAATCGGACAGCCCGACAATGAACACTGAAGCTTTCTTT

J: TRBJ2-5
D: TRBD1
size: -
length: 13
V: TRBV10-1
CDR3: CASSEDSQGAQYF
DNA: TGCGCCAGCAGTGAGGACAGCCAGGGGGCCCAGTACTTC

J: TRBJ2-5
D: -
size: -
length: 12
V: TRBV7-9
CDR3: CASSPSPGTQYF
DNA: TGTGCCAGCAGCCCGTCCCCAGGGACCCAGTACTTC

J: TRBJ2-7
D: -
size: -
length: 15
V: TRBV20-1
CDR3: CSARGGRDDSYEQYF
DNA: TGCAGTGCTAGGGGGGGGCGGGATGACTCCTACGAGCAGTACTTC

J: TRBJ2-5
D: TRBD2
size: few
length: 18
V: TRBV11-2
CDR3: CASSLGTSGISFQETQYF
DNA: TGTGCCAGCAGCCTCGGGACTAGCGGGATCTCGTTCCAAGAGACCCAGTACTTC

J: TRBJ2-1
D: TRBD2
size: -
length: 14
V: TRBV24-1
CDR3: CATSVSGSVDEQFF
DNA: TGTGCCACCAGTGTTAGCGGGAGTGTGGATGAGCAGTTCTTC

J: TRBJ2-1
D: TRBD2
size: few
length: 14
V: TRBV11-2
CDR3: CASSSGRSHNEQFF
DNA: TGTGCCAGCTCTAGCGGGAGATCCCACAATGAGCAGTTCTTC

J: TRBJ1-2
D: -
size: once
length: 15
V: TRBV10-3
CDR3: CAISEEVQSNYGYTF
DNA: TGTGCCATCAGTGAGGAAGTTCAGTCTAACTATGGCTACACCTTC

J: TRBJ1-2
D: TRBD1
size: -
length: 12
V: TRBV20-1
CDR3: CSAPTGLDSYTF
DNA: TGCAGTGCCCCGACAGGGTTGGATAGCTACACCTTC

J: TRBJ2-1
D: TRBD2
size: -
length: 16
V: TRBV3-1
CDR3: CASSQTRGLADNEQFF
DNA: TGTGCCAGCAGCCAAACAAGGGGACTAGCAGACAATGAGCAGTTCTTC

J: TRBJ2-1
D: -
size: -
length: 16
V: TRBV4-1
CDR3: CASSPDSGGAYNEQFF
DNA: TGCGCCAGCAGCCCGGACTCTGGGGGAGCCTACAATGAGCAGTTCTTC

J: TRBJ1-1
D: -
size: -
length: 15
V: TRBV10-3
CDR3: CAISESLRGMTEAFF
DNA: TGTGCCATCAGTGAGTCGTTAAGGGGTATGACTGAAGCTTTCTTT

J: TRBJ1-2
D: -
size: many
length: 16
V: TRBV7-2
CDR3: CASSLEPRGENYGYTF
DNA: TGTGCCAGCAGCTTAGAGCCCCGGGGAGAGAACTATGGCTACACCTTC

J: TRBJ2-1
D: -
size: -
length: 15
V: TRBV11-2
CDR3: CASSPNAGSYNEQFF
DNA: TGTGCCAGCAGCCCCAACGCAGGCTCCTACAATGAGCAGTTCTTC

J: TRBJ2-3
D: TRBD1
size: -
length: 16
V: TRBV9
CDR3: CASSVGTAFSTDTQYF
DNA: TGTGCCAGCAGCGTCGGGACAGCCTTCTCCACAGATACGCAGTATTTT

J: TRBJ2-3
D: TRBD1
size: -
length: 16
V: TRBV7-2
CDR3: CASSLDAPRGTDTQYF
DNA: TGTGCCAGCAGCTTAGACGCCCCCAGGGGGACAGATACGCAGTATTTT

J: TRBJ2-2
D: TRBD2
size: -
length: 18
V: TRBV6-1
CDR3: CASRSGLAGELNTGELFF
DNA: TGTGCCAGCAGGTCGGGACTAGCGGGAGAGTTGAACACCGGGGAGCTGTTTTTT

J: TRBJ2-1
D: TRBD2
size: -
length: 18
V: TRBV20-1
CDR3: CSARDPSGRSRSYNEQFF
DNA: TGCAGTGCTAGAGACCCTAGCGGGAGATCACGGTCTTACAATGAGCAGTTCTTC

J: TRBJ2-1
D: -
size: once
length: 18
V: TRBV27
CDR3: CASSLSPRAGSSYNEQFF
DNA: TGTGCCAGCAGTTTATCCCCGCGGGCGGGAAGCTCCTACAATGAGCAGTTCTTC

J: TRBJ2-7
D: TRBD2
size: -
length: 15
V: TRBV29-1
CDR3: CSVGTSSLPNYEQYF
DNA: TGCAGCGTTGGGACTAGCAGCCTACCTAACTACGAGCAGTACTTC

J: TRBJ2-2
D: -
size: few
length: 15
V: TRBV6-2/TRBV6-3
CDR3: CASSYTRLAGGELFF
DNA: TGTGCCAGCAGTTATACACGGCTAGCAGGCGGGGAGCTGTTTTTT

J: TRBJ2-7
D: -
size: -
length: 14
V: TRBV20-1
CDR3: CCTTSDRILYEQYF
DNA: TGCTGTACAACTTCCGACAGGATCCTCTACGAGCAGTACTTC

J: TRBJ2-1
D: TRBD2
size: many
length: 15
V: TRBV5-1
CDR3: CASKRASGMSNEQFF
DNA: TGCGCCAGCAAGCGGGCTAGCGGGATGTCAAATGAGCAGTTCTTC

J: TRBJ2-1
D: TRBD2
size: -
length: 14
V: TRBV7-9
CDR3: CASSSSIAGETQFF
DNA: TGTGCCAGCAGCTCGTCTATAGCGGGTGAGACCCAGTTCTTC

J: TRBJ2-3
D: TRBD2
size: -
length: 16
V: TRBV6-2/TRBV6-3
CDR3: CASSSRTSDFTDTQYF
DNA: TGTGCCAGCAGTTCCCGGACTAGCGACTTCACAGATACGCAGTATTTT

J: TRBJ2-1
D: -
size: -
length: 15
V: TRBV7-9
CDR3: CARSQSGGSINEQFF
DNA: TGTGCCCGCAGCCAATCCGGGGGCTCTATAAATGAGCAGTTCTTC

J: TRBJ1-5
D: -
size: -
length: 15
V: TRBV28
CDR3: CASSIPDRVNQPQHF
DNA: TGTGCCAGCAGCATACCCGACAGAGTCAATCAGCCCCAGCATTTT

J: TRBJ2-1
D: -
size: -
length: 16
V: TRBV7-3
CDR3: CASSLTGLRSYNEQFF
DNA: TGTGCCAGCAGCTTAACTGGCCTTCGCTCCTACAATGAGCAGTTCTTC

J: TRBJ2-3
D: TRBD2
size: few
length: 15
V: TRBV9
CDR3: CASSVFREDADTQYF
DNA: TGTGCCAGCAGCGTTTTTCGGGAGGACGCAGATACGCAGTATTTT

J: TRBJ2-7
D: -
size: -
length: 14
V: TRBV5-4
CDR3: CTSSPGKGGDEQYF
DNA: TGTACCAGCAGCCCCGGTAAGGGAGGCGACGAGCAGTACTTC

J: TRBJ1-3
D: TRBD1
size: once
length: 15
V: TRBV30
CDR3: CASSARTGPGNTIYF
DNA: TGTGCCTCCTCAGCTCGGACAGGGCCTGGGAACACCATATATTTT

J: TRBJ1-2
D: -
size: -
length: 13
V: TRBV27
CDR3: CASSLDSLEGYTF
DNA: TGTGCCAGCAGTTTGGACAGCCTCGAGGGCTACACCTTC

J: TRBJ2-5
D: -
size: -
length: 15
V: TRBV13
CDR3: CASSLVSAYQETQYF
DNA: TGTGCCAGCAGCTTGGTCAGCGCGTACCAAGAGACCCAGTACTTC

J: TRBJ2-6
D: -
size: few
length: 17
V: TRBV5-5
CDR3: CASSLSVGDSGANVLTF
DNA: TGTGCCAGCAGCTTGTCGGTCGGTGACTCTGGGGCCAACGTCCTGACTTTC

J: TRBJ1-1
D: -
size: -
length: 14
V: TRBV29-1
CDR3: CSVESDRKNTEAFF
DNA: TGCAGCGTTGAGTCCGACAGGAAGAACACTGAAGCTTTCTTT

J: TRBJ1-1
D: -
size: -
length: 13
V: TRBV11-1
CDR3: CASGLPGLAEAFF
DNA: TGTGCCAGCGGCTTACCCGGGCTAGCTGAAGCTTTCTTT

J: TRBJ2-2
D: -
size: -
length: 13
V: TRBV20-1
CDR3: CSARGGNTGELFF
DNA: TGCAGTGCTAGAGGCGGGAACACCGGGGAGCTGTTTTTT

J: TRBJ2-1
D: -
size: -
length: 14
V: TRBV27
CDR3: CASSSGNGYNEQFF
DNA: TGTGCCAGCAGTTCTGGGAACGGTTACAATGAGCAGTTCTTC

J: TRBJ1-3
D: -
size: -
length: 11
V: TRBV29-1
CDR3: CSGLVGNTIYF
DNA: TGCAGCGGACTAGTTGGAAACACCATATATTTT

J: TRBJ2-3
D: -
size: -
length: 13
V: TRBV12-5
CDR3: CASGLIEGDTQYF
DNA: TGTGCTAGTGGTTTGATCGAGGGAGATACGCAGTATTTT

J: TRBJ2-1
D: -
size: many
length: 14
V: TRBV7-2
CDR3: CASSLAANYNEQFF
DNA: TGTGCCAGCAGCTTAGCGGCCAACTACAATGAGCAGTTCTTC

J: TRBJ2-1
D: -
size: few
length: 16
V: TRBV24-1
CDR3: CATSDYPSENRNEQFF
DNA: TGTGCCACCAGTGATTATCCTAGCGAGAACCGCAATGAGCAGTTCTTC

J: TRBJ2-1
D: -
size: -
length: 15
V: TRBV12-3/TRBV12-4
CDR3: CASSLRQGGWDEQFF
DNA: TGTGCCAGCAGTTTGAGGCAGGGGGGTTGGGATGAGCAGTTCTTC

J: TRBJ2-7
D: TRBD1
size: few
length: 14
V: TRBV27
CDR3: CASSHRQGSDEQYF
DNA: TGTGCCAGCAGTCACCGACAGGGCAGCGACGAGCAGTACTTC

J: TRBJ2-7
D: -
size: -
length: 13
V: TRBV7-9
CDR3: CASSFSRLGEQYF
DNA: TGTGCCAGCAGCTTCTCCCGCCTTGGCGAGCAGTACTTC

J: TRBJ2-3
D: -
size: few
length: 15
V: TRBV11-2
CDR3: CASALTATLLDTQYF
DNA: TGTGCCAGCGCATTGACAGCTACCCTTCTAGATACGCAGTATTTT

J: TRBJ2-4
D: -
size: -
length: 16
V: TRBV28
CDR3: CASSRIRAVAKNIQYF
DNA: TGTGCCAGCAGCCGTATAAGGGCCGTAGCCAAAAACATTCAGTACTTC

J: TRBJ2-7
D: -
size: few
length: 15
V: TRBV7-6
CDR3: CASSLSPRYSDEQYF
DNA: TGTGCCAGCAGCTTATCCCCCAGGTATAGCGACGAGCAGTACTTC

J: TRBJ2-5
D: -
size: few
length: 15
V: TRBV9
CDR3: CASSVEEGRQETQYF
DNA: TGTGCCAGCAGCGTAGAAGAGGGGCGACAAGAGACCCAGTACTTC

J: TRBJ2-4
D: -
size: few
length: 18
V: TRBV15
CDR3: CATSSLPESALAKNIQYF
DNA: TGTGCCACCAGCAGCCTCCCGGAAAGCGCTCTAGCCAAAAACATTCAGTACTTC

J: TRBJ2-5
D: -
size: -
length: 14
V: TRBV4-2
CDR3: CASSTKTGGIPQYF
DNA: TGTGCCAGCAGCACTAAAACTGGCGGGATTCCACAGTACTTC

J: TRBJ2-1
D: -
size: -
length: 15
V: TRBV15
CDR3: CATSRGRGLTNEQFF
DNA: TGTGCCACCAGCAGAGGACGAGGGCTTACAAATGAGCAGTTCTTC

J: TRBJ2-7
D: -
size: -
length: 13
V: TRBV20-1
CDR3: CSAQFGSILEQYF
DNA: TGCAGTGCGCAGTTCGGGTCTATTCTAGAGCAGTACTTC

J: TRBJ1-1
D: -
size: -
length: 14
V: TRBV29-1
CDR3: CSVQAGSMNTEAFF
DNA: TGCAGCGTCCAAGCGGGTTCAATGAACACTGAAGCTTTCTTT

J: TRBJ2-1
D: -
size: -
length: 16
V: TRBV5-1
CDR3: CASSKETGAGTNEQFF
DNA: TGCGCCAGCAGCAAGGAAACCGGGGCAGGGACCAATGAGCAGTTCTTC